Below, 9 T cell receptor beta chains from the same sample are listed, as sequenced in a study of post-analysis software for immune sequencing data (dated by TCRdb to about 2015). The paper's findings and limits, for the study overall: Four to six TRBV segments, including TRBV5-6, TRBV5-1 and TRBV20-1, were significantly more frequent in patients than controls.

These receptors have no identified antigens. To prepare the library, PCR was applied. Sequencing was carried out with an Illumina HiSeq 2500. To reduce PCR and sequencing biases, unique molecular identifiers were incorporated into the TCR beta cDNA libraries. TCRdb redid the processing of the public reads, applying fastp at Q25 and MiXCR, and retained in-frame beta chains. CDR3 protein duplicates are merged, each entry listing the most common genes and DNA. The sample table shows fewer than 900,000 distinct CDR3 sequences, and roughly 46% are seen once. The top ten constitute over 4.5% of the sample. Sequenced sample: blood. The receptor source for this set is a girl aged 5-17 years with multiple sclerosis.

This clonotype has more than one count but fewer than ten. J is TRBJ2-1 and V is TRBV4-3, with 11 nucleotides matching TRBD2. The trim removed 4 bases at V and 1 base at J, leaving 9 bases unmatched. Germline V CDR1 and CDR2: LGHNA, YSLEER. The CDR3 has 18 amino acids. CDR3 protein: CASSRVLAGGPSYNEQFF. DNA for the CDR3: TGCGCCAGCAGCCGCGTATTAGCGGGAGGGCCTTCCTACAATGAGCAGTTCTTC.

This clonotype was counted only a few times. This chain links TRBV25-1 with TRBJ2-7; 7 bases fit TRBD2. The DNA end favors TRBJ2-5, so the J call may be wrong. The CDR3 has 13 amino acids. Germline CDR1 and CDR2: MGHDK and SYGVNS. The CDR3: CASRKGLGETQYF. DNA for the CDR3: TGTGCCAGCAGGAAAGGACTAGGAGAGACCCAGTACTTC.

This chain links TRBV27 with TRBJ2-7; 14 bases are shared with TRBD2. J lost 2 bases, V lost 3 bases, and 9 bases had no gene match. Germline CDR1 is MNHEY and CDR2 is SMNVEV (reference sequence). This CDR3 region has 18 residues. In nucleotides, the CDR3 is TGTGCCAGCAGTTTCCTGGGACTAGCGGGAGAACGGACCTACGAGCAGTACTTC. Protein sequence: CASSFLGLAGERTYEQYF.

This chain links TRBV12-3 or TRBV12-4 with TRBJ2-4, with D possibly matching TRBD2 (6 bases). V was cut by 7 bases and J by 0 bases, with 10 bases left in between. There are 14 residues in the CDR3. For the CDR3, the DNA is TGTGCCAGCATATCTAGCGTAGCCAAAAACATTCAGTACTTC. Its translation: CASISSVAKNIQYF.

The gene calls are TRBV12-3 or TRBV12-4 and TRBJ2-1; 10 bases align to TRBD2. This CDR3 has 16 amino acids. Unmatched junction bases numbered 5, after V lost 2 bases and J lost 4 bases. In DNA, the CDR3 is TGTGCCAGCAGTTTATCTCCTAGCGGGAGTTACAATGAGCAGTTCTTC. It encodes CASSLSPSGSYNEQFF.

This clonotype was picked up one time. This sequence joins TRBV6-1 and TRBJ2-7, with D possibly being TRBD1 (5 bases). Between the trimmed V and J ends, which lost 7 bases and 4 bases, there was a span of 17 bases. The CDR3 runs to 14 residues. In germline, CDR1 is MNHNS, CDR2 SASEGT. CDR3 loop: CASNPGQRPYEQYF. CDR3 nucleotides: TGTGCCAGCAACCCAGGACAAAGACCTTACGAGCAGTACTTC.

V is TRBV24-1 and J is TRBJ2-1; TRBD2 is a possible D gene (6 bases). V was trimmed by 4 bases and J by 0 bases, leaving 12 bases between them. Germline CDR1 and CDR2: KGHDR and SFDVKD. The CDR3 has 16 amino acids. The chain's CDR3 is CATSESGRGSYNEQFF. In DNA form, the CDR3 reads TGTGCCACCAGTGAGAGCGGGCGCGGCTCCTACAATGAGCAGTTCTTC.

The chain uses TRBV20-1 and TRBJ2-7, with 11 bases matching TRBD1. The length of the CDR3 is 14 residues. Germline assignment: CDR1 DFQATT and CDR2 SNEGSKA (reference sequence). The trim removed 1 base at V and 3 bases at J, leaving 2 bases unmatched. The CDR3 DNA follows: TGCAGTGCTAGAGCCGGGACAGGGGGCTACGAGCAGTACTTC. As protein: CSARAGTGGYEQYF.

This clonotype was seen more than once but under ten times. The CDR3 is CASSVDGSLYGETQYF. The CDR3 coding sequence is TGTGCCAGCAGCGTAGACGGGAGTCTATATGGAGAGACCCAGTACTTC. The chain couples TRBV9 to TRBJ2-7; the D gene is possibly TRBD2 (6 bases). The J call is in doubt because the DNA end fits TRBJ2-5 better. There are 16 residues in the CDR3. CDR1 SGDLS and CDR2 YYNGEE come from the germline V gene.